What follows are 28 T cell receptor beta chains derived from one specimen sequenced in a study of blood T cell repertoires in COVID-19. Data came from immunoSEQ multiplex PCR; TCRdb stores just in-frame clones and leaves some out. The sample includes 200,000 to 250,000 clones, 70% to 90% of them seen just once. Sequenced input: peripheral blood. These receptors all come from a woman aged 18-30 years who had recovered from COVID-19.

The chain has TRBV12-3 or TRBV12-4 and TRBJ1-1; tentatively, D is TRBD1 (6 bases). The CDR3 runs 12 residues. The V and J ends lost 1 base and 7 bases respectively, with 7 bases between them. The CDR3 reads CASSLEGVEAFF. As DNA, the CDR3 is TGTGCCAGCAGTTTAGAGGGGGTTGAAGCTTTCTTT.

CDR3 DNA: TGTGCCAGCAGTCCGGGACAGGGGGCTTTCGAGCAGTACTTC. Translation gives CASSPGQGAFEQYF. The chain employs TRBV28 and TRBJ2-7, with TRBD1 identical over 12 bases. This CDR3 is 14 amino acids long. Germline CDR1 MDHEN, CDR2 SYDVKM. The trim removed 5 bases at V and 6 bases at J, leaving 5 bases unmatched.

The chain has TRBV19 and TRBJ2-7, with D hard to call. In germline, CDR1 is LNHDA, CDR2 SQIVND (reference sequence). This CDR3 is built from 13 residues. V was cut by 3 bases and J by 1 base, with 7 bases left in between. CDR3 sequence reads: CASSMAGSYEQYF. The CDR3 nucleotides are TGTGCCAGTAGTATGGCAGGATCCTACGAGCAGTACTTC.

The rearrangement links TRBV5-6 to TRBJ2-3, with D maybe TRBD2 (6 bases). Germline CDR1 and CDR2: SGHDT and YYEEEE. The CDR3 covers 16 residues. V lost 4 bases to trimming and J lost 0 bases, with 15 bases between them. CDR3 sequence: CASSLVADSSTDTQYF. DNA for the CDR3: TGTGCCAGCAGCCTCGTAGCGGATTCTAGCACAGATACGCAGTATTTT.

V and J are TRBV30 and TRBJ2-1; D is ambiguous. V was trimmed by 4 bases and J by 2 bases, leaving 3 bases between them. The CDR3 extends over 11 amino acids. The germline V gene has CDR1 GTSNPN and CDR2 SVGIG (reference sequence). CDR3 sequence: CAWTAYNEQFF. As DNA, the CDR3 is TGTGCCTGGACTGCCTACAATGAGCAGTTCTTC.

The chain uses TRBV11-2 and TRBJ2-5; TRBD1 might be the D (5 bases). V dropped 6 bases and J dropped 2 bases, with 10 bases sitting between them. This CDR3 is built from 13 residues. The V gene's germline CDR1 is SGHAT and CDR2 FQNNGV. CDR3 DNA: TGTGCCAGCAGAAGGACAAATCAAGAGACCCAGTACTTC. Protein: CASRRTNQETQYF.

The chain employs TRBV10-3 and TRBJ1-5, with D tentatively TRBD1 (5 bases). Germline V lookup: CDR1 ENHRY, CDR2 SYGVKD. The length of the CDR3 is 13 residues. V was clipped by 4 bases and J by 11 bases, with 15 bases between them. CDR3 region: CAISGGGGIAQHF. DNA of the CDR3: TGTGCCATCAGTGGGGGCGGGGGGATAGCCCAGCATTTT.

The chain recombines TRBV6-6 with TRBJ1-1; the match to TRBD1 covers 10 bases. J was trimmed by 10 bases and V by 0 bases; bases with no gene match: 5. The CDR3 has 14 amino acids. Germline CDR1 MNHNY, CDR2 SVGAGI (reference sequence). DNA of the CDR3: TGTGCCAGCAGTTACTCGGGACAGGGGTTTCGAGCTTTCTTT. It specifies CASSYSGQGFRAFF.

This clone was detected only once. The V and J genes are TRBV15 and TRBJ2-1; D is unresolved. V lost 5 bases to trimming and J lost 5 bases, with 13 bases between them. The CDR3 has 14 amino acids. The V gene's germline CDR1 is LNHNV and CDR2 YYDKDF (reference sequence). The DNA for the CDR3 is TGTGCCACCAGCTCCCACAGACACGACAATGAGCAGTTCTTC. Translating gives CATSSHRHDNEQFF.

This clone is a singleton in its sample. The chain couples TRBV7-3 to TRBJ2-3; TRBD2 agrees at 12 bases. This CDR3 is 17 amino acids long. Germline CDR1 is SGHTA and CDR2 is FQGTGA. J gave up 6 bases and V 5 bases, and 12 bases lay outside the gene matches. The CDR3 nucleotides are TGTGCCAGCAGCCAAGCGACTAGCGGGAGACCCTATGATACGCAGTATTTT. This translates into CASSQATSGRPYDTQYF.

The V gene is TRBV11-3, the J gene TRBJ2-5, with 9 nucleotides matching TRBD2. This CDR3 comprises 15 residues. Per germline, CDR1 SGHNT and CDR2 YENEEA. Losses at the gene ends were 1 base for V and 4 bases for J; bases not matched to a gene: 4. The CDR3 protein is CASSLGGRDGETQYF. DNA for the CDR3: TGTGCCAGCAGCTTAGGCGGGAGGGATGGAGAGACCCAGTACTTC.

The CDR3 sequence: CASSFPLRIDRIAYEQYF. The CDR3 DNA reads TGTGCCAGCAGTTTTCCACTTCGAATAGACAGGATTGCCTACGAGCAGTACTTC. J is TRBJ2-7 and V is TRBV28, with D tentatively TRBD1 (6 bases). V was pared by 3 bases and J by 2 bases, with 23 bases between. The CDR3 consists of 18 residues. In germline, CDR1 is MDHEN, CDR2 SYDVKM.

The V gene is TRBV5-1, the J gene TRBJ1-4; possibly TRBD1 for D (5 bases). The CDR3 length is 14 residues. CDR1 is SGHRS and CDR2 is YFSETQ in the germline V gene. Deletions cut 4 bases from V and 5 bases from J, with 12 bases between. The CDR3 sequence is CASSVGHGNEKLFF. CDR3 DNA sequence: TGCGCCAGCAGCGTAGGACACGGAAATGAAAAACTGTTTTTT.

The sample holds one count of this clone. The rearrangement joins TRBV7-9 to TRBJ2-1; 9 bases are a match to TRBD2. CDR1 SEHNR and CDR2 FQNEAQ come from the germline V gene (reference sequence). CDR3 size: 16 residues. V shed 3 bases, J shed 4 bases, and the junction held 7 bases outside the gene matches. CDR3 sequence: CASSLVAGVYYNEQFF. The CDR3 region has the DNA TGTGCCAGCAGCTTGGTAGCGGGAGTATATTACAATGAGCAGTTCTTC.

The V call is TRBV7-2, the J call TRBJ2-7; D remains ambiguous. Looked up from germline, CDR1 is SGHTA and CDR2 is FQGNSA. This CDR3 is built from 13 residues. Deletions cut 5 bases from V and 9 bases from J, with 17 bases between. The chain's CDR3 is CASSASRRDGQYF. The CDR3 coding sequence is TGTGCCAGCAGCGCCAGCAGGCGAGACGGGCAGTACTTC.

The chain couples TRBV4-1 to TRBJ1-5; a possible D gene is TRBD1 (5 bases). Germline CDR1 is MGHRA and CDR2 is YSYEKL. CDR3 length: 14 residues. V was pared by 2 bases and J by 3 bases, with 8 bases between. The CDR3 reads CASSQRGINQPQHF. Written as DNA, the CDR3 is TGCGCCAGCAGCCAAAGGGGAATCAATCAGCCCCAGCATTTT.

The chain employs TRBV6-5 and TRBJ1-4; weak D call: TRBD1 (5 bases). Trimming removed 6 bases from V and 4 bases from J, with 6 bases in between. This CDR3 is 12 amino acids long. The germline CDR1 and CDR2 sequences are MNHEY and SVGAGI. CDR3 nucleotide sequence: TGTGCCAGCAGCGACAGTAATGAAAAACTGTTTTTT. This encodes CASSDSNEKLFF.

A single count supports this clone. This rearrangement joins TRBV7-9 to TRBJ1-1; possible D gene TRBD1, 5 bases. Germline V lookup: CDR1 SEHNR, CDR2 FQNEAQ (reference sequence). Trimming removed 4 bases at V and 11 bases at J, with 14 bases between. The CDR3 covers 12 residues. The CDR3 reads CASSYLREGAFF. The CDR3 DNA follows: TGTGCCAGCAGCTACCTCAGGGAAGGGGCTTTCTTT.

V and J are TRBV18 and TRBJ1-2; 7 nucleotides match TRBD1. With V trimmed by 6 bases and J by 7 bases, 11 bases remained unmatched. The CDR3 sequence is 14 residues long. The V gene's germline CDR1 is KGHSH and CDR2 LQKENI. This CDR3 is CASSQEGGGGGYTF. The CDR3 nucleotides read TGTGCCAGCTCGCAGGAAGGGGGCGGCGGTGGCTACACCTTC.

Here the CDR3 reads CASSPGENNYEQYF. The CDR3 nucleotides read TGTGCCAGCAGCCCCGGGGAGAACAACTACGAGCAGTACTTC. The V and J genes are TRBV25-1 and TRBJ2-7; D is possibly TRBD2 (5 bases). The CDR3 covers 14 residues. CDR1 and CDR2 from the germline V gene are MGHDK and SYGVNS. Trimming took 6 bases from V and 3 from J, leaving 15 bases between them.

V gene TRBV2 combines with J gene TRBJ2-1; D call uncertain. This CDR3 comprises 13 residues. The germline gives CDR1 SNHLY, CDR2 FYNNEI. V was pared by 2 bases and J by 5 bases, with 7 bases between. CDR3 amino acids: CASSEQDNNEQFF. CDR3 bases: TGTGCCAGCAGTGAACAGGATAACAATGAGCAGTTCTTC.

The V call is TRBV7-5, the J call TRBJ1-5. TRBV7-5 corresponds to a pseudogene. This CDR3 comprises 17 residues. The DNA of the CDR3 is TGTGTCAGAAGCTTACGCTCGCCGGTCTCGTGCAATCAGCCCCAGCATTTT. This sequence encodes CVRSLRSPVSCNQPQHF.

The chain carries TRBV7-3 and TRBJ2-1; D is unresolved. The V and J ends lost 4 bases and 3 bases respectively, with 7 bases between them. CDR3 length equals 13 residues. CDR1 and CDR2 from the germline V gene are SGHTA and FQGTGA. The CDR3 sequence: CASSSSLYNEQFF. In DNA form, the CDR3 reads TGTGCCAGCAGCTCAAGCCTCTACAATGAGCAGTTCTTC.

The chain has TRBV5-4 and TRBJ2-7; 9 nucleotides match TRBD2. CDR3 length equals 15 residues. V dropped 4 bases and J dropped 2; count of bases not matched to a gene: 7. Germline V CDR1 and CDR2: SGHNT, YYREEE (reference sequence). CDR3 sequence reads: CASSTETSGTYEQYF. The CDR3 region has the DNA TGTGCCAGCAGCACGGAGACTAGCGGCACCTACGAGCAGTACTTC.

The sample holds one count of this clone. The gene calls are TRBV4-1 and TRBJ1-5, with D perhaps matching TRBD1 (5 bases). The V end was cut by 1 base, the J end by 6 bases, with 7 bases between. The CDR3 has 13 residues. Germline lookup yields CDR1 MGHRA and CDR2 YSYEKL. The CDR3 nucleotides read TGCGCCAGCAGCCAAGGGGGGGTTCAGCCCCAGCATTTT. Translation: CASSQGGVQPQHF.

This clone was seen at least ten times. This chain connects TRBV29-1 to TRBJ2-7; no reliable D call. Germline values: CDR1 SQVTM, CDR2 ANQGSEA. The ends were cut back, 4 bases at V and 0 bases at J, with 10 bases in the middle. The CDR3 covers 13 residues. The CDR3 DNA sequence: TGCAGCGTTGGACAAACGAGCTCCTACGAGCAGTACTTC. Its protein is CSVGQTSSYEQYF.

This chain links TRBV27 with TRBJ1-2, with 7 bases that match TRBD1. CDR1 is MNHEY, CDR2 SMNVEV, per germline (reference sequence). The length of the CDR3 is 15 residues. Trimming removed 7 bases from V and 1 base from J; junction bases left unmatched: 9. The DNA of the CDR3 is TGTGCCAGCACCTCCCGGACAGGAGTTAACTATGGCTACACCTTC. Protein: CASTSRTGVNYGYTF.

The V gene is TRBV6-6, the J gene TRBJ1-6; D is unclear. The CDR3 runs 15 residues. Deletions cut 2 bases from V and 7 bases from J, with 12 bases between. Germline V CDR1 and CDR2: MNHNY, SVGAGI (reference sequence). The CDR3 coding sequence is TGTGCCAGCAGTTACATGCTTGCAGTAAATTCACCCCTCCACTTT. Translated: CASSYMLAVNSPLHF.